This T cell receptor (beta chain) was found in a study of control samples from healthy donors and cancer patients. Repertoires were generated with immunoSEQ multiplex PCR, while TCRdb's copy carries only in-frame clones and drops some. The sample holds approximately 150,000 clones, 94% seen once. The source is a man aged 40-50 years in good health. The source material was blood.

CDR3 nucleotides: TGTGCCAGCAGCCAAGAGTGGGCAACTAATGAAAAACTGTTTTTT. It translates to CASSQEWATNEKLFF. V gene TRBV3-1 (or the pseudogene TRBV3-2) combines with J gene TRBJ1-4, with D unresolved. V was cut by 0 bases and J by 0 bases, with 5 bases left in between. The CDR3 has 15 residues. Germline V gene sequence: CDR1 LGHDT, CDR2 YNNKEL (reference sequence).